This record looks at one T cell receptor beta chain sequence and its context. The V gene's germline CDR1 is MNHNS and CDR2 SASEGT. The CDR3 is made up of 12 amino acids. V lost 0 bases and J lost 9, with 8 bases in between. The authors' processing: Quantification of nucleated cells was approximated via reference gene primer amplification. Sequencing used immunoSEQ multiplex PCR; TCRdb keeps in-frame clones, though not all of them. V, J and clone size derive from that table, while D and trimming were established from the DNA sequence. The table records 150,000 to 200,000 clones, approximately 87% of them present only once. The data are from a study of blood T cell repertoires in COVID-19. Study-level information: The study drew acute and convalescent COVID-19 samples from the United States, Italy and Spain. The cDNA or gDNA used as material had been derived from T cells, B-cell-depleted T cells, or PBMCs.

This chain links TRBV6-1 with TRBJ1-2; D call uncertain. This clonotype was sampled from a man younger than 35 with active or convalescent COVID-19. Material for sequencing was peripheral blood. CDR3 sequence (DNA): TGTGCCAGCAGTGAAGCCTATTTTAGCTACACCTTC. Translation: CASSEAYFSYTF.